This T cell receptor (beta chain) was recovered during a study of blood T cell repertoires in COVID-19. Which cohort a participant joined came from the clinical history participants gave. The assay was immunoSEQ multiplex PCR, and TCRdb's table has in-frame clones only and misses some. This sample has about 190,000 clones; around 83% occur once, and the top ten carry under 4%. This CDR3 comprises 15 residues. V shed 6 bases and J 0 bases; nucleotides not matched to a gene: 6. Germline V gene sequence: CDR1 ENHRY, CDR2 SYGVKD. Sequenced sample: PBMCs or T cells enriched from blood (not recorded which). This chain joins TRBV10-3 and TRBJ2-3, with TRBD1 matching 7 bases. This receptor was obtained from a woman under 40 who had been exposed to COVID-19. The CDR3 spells CAIRLGQTSTDTQYF. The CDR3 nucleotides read TGTGCCATCAGGTTGGGACAGACTAGCACAGATACGCAGTATTTT.